This T cell receptor beta chain was profiled in a study of shared clonotypes between healthy human individuals. Overall study results and limits: A handful of donors shared approximately 5% of their naive CD4 clonotypes.

Germline lookup yields CDR1 GTSNPN and CDR2 SVGIG (reference sequence). This CDR3 is 12 amino acids long. V dropped 1 base and J dropped 1 base, with 5 bases sitting between them. Naive CD8 populations comprised CD45RO-negative cells positively selected for CCR7, excluding terminally differentiated effector memory CD45RA+ cells. None of the donors, who were healthy HIV-negative adults, had recently had acute infections or vaccinations. In regard to this clone: What it binds is unknown.

Template for every sorted-subset replicate PCR totaled around 200 ng DNA, around 33,000 T cell genomes. This table comes from immunoSEQ multiplex PCR, and its TCRdb copy is limited to in-frame clones, with some not included. The table has nearly 2 million clones, around 96% seen once. This TCR was sampled from a man between 18 and 35 years old in good health. The V and J genes are TRBV30 and TRBJ2-7; D is uncertain. What was sequenced was naive CD8+ T cells sorted from blood. The CDR3 reads CAWSEGSYEQYF. The CDR3 DNA reads TGTGCCTGGAGTGAAGGGTCCTACGAGCAGTACTTC.